This is a list of T cell receptor beta chains from one sample in a study of blood T cell repertoires in COVID-19. Generated by immunoSEQ multiplex PCR, the TCRdb table keeps only in-frame clones and is missing some. The sample shows fewer than 100,000 clones, approximately 86% of them seen only once. Material: peripheral blood. Every receptor here comes from a man aged 50 or older with acute or convalescent COVID-19. The CDR3 runs from the conserved cysteine through the conserved F or W. Each record gives: CDR3 protein, CDR3 DNA, J gene, V gene, D gene, clone size. D genes are given only for firm matches. Size tells how often a clone was seen (once, few, many) or the class of an expanded clone, and some rows leave it out.

CASSLRRALTDTQYF	TGTGCCAGCAGCCTGAGGAGGGCCCTGACCGATACGCAGTATTTT	TRBJ2-3	TRBV3-1/TRBV3-2	-	few
CAWRGGGNQPQHF	TGTGCCTGGAGGGGTGGAGGTAATCAGCCCCAGCATTTT	TRBJ1-5	TRBV30	-	-
CASSAGGGLGETQYF	TGTGCTAGCAGCGCCGGAGGGGGCTTGGGAGAGACCCAGTACTTC	TRBJ2-5	TRBV7-7	-	-
CASSPSIASSSYEQYF	TGTGCCAGCTCACCCTCGATAGCGTCAAGCTCCTACGAGCAGTACTTC	TRBJ2-7	TRBV18	-	-
CASSLGDRGSETQYF	TGCGCCAGCAGCTTGGGGGACAGGGGAAGTGAGACCCAGTACTTC	TRBJ2-5	TRBV5-1	TRBD1	-
CASSLEGTDQPQHF	TGCGCCAGCAGCTTGGAGGGGACTGATCAGCCCCAGCATTTT	TRBJ1-5	TRBV5-1	-	once
CASSEKRVDTQYF	TGTGCCAGCAGTGAAAAGAGGGTAGATACGCAGTATTTT	TRBJ2-3	TRBV6-1	-	-
CASSSQGTETGELFF	TGCGCCAGCAGCTCACAGGGAACTGAGACCGGGGAGCTGTTTTTT	TRBJ2-2	TRBV5-1	-	-
CASSFQTSGRSVDTQYF	TGTGCCAGCAGCTTTCAAACTAGCGGGAGATCGGTAGATACGCAGTATTTT	TRBJ2-3	TRBV7-9	TRBD2	-
CASSPAQANTEAFF	TGTGCCAGCAGCCCCGCTCAGGCGAACACTGAAGCTTTCTTT	TRBJ1-1	TRBV9	-	-
CASSWGQTSYEQYF	TGTGCCAGCAGTTGGGGACAGACTTCCTACGAGCAGTACTTC	TRBJ2-7	TRBV27	TRBD1	-
CASGLGLSSYEQYF	TGTGCCAGCGGATTGGGACTGAGCTCCTACGAGCAGTACTTC	TRBJ2-7	TRBV2	-	-
CASSLEAGPSYEQYF	TGTGCCAGCAGCTTAGAGGCGGGACCATCCTACGAGCAGTACTTC	TRBJ2-7	TRBV7-6	-	-
CASSEVAGGTF	-	TRBJ1-2	TRBV6-1	-	-
CASSQGHFSGNTIYF	TGCGCCAGCAGCCAAGGACACTTCTCTGGAAACACCATATATTTT	TRBJ1-3	TRBV4-1	-	-
CATSSRGRNTEAFF	TGTGCCACCAGCTCCCGGGGGAGGAACACTGAAGCTTTCTTT	TRBJ1-1	TRBV15	-	once
CASSAGQGPFEGYTF	TGCGCCAGCAGCGCCGGACAGGGCCCCTTCGAGGGCTACACCTTC	TRBJ1-2	TRBV5-1	TRBD1	-
CSATGATNEKLFF	TGCAGCGCAACAGGAGCAACTAATGAAAAACTGTTTTTT	TRBJ1-4	TRBV29-1	-	-
CATSDLQLAPGNTGELFF	TGTGCCACCAGTGATTTGCAGCTGGCCCCAGGGAACACCGGGGAGCTGTTTTTT	TRBJ2-2	TRBV24-1	-	-
CASSQDPGVAGVRGELFF	TGTGCCAGCAGCCAAGACCCCGGGGTAGCGGGAGTCCGCGGGGAGCTGTTTTTT	TRBJ2-2	TRBV14	TRBD2	few
CASSYTGGNEQFF	TGTGCCAGCAGTTACACAGGGGGCAATGAGCAGTTCTTC	TRBJ2-1	TRBV6-5	TRBD1	-
CASSPGVNEQFF	TGTGCCAGCAGTCCGGGTGTGAATGAGCAGTTCTTC	TRBJ2-1	TRBV27	-	-
CASSRQTYEQYF	TGTGCCAGCTCAAGACAGACCTACGAGCAGTACTTC	TRBJ2-7	TRBV7-9	-	-
CASGGFSSYNSPLHF	TGTGCCAGCGGGGGCTTCAGCTCCTATAATTCACCCCTCCACTTT	TRBJ1-6	TRBV2	-	-
CASSELGLVTDTQYF	TGTGCCAGCAGTGAATTGGGACTAGTGACAGATACGCAGTATTTT	TRBJ2-3	TRBV6-1	TRBD2	few
CASSARAGEVNEKLFF	TGTGCCAGCAGCGCCAGGGCGGGGGAAGTAAATGAAAAACTGTTTTTT	TRBJ1-4	TRBV9	-	-
CASSEPGQGARSNQPQHF	TGTGCCAGCAGTGAGCCGGGACAGGGGGCTAGGAGCAATCAGCCCCAGCATTTT	TRBJ1-5	TRBV6-1	TRBD1	-
CASSPPPQSTEAFF	TGTGCCAGCAGCCCCCCTCCTCAGTCCACTGAAGCTTTCTTT	TRBJ1-1	TRBV11-2	-	-
CASSPKREGLDTQYF	TGTGCCAGCTCACCAAAGCGGGAGGGCCTGGATACGCAGTATTTT	TRBJ2-3	TRBV18	TRBD2	-
CASSPGASRQFF	TGTGCCAGCAGCCCCGGAGCGTCCCGGCAGTTCTTC	TRBJ2-1	TRBV11-2	-	-
CATSRGGTVGSPLHF	TGTGCCACATCCCGGGGGGGCACAGTCGGCTCACCCCTCCACTTT	TRBJ1-6	TRBV6-5	-	-
CATSNKQGQGNEQFF	TGTGCCACCAGTAATAAGCAGGGGCAGGGGAATGAGCAGTTCTTC	TRBJ2-1	TRBV24-1	-	-
CASSEPGQGSEKLFF	TGTGCCAGCAGTGAACCGGGACAGGGAAGTGAAAAACTGTTTTTT	TRBJ1-4	TRBV2	TRBD1	few
CASSYTSGIPNEQFF	TGTGCCAGCAGTTACACTAGCGGGATCCCCAATGAGCAGTTCTTC	TRBJ2-1	TRBV7-3	TRBD2	-
CASSRGQGSPLHF	TGTGCCAGCAGCCGAGGACAGGGCTCACCCCTCCACTTT	TRBJ1-6	TRBV13	TRBD1	-
CASRPPGQGAGQPQHF	TGTGCCAGCAGGCCCCCGGGACAGGGGGCCGGTCAGCCCCAGCATTTT	TRBJ1-5	TRBV2	TRBD1	-
CASSFGTGGQYGYTF	TGTGCCAGCAGCTTTGGAACAGGGGGCCAATATGGCTACACCTTC	TRBJ1-2	TRBV7-8	TRBD1	once
CASGAGELVPYGYTF	TGTGCCAGCGGCGCGGGAGAGCTGGTACCCTATGGCTACACCTTC	TRBJ1-2	TRBV3-1/TRBV3-2	-	-
CASSLAGGGSQETQYF	TGTGCCAGCAGCTTAGCGGGCGGGGGGAGCCAAGAGACCCAGTACTTC	TRBJ2-5	TRBV7-2	TRBD2	-
CASSTQAGGGDTQYF	TGTGCCAGCAGCACCCAGGCGGGAGGAGGAGATACGCAGTATTTT	TRBJ2-3	TRBV7-2	TRBD2	-
CASSQDGSGRGVNEQYF	TGCGCCAGCAGCCAAGACGGTTCCGGTCGGGGAGTGAACGAGCAGTACTTC	TRBJ2-7	TRBV4-1	-	-